This record looks at one TCR beta chain sequence and its context. Its antigen is unidentified. Amplified TCR beta CDR3 regions derived from RNA transcripts. When the TCR CDR3 underwent first-round RT-PCR, the HTBI primer set was used. TCRdb re-called the multiplex PCR reads through MiXCR, storing one row per CDR3 protein. The sample contains over 550,000 distinct CDR3 sequences, 16% of which appear only once. The sample comes from a study of T cells in Graves' hyperthyroidism and ophthalmopathy. General study points: Ophthalmopathy and stable hyperthyroidism were told apart by a 13 V-J model. Blood also carried most thyroid clonotypes expanded above 0.001.

V was pared by 5 bases and J by 2 bases, with 10 bases between. The germline V gene encodes CDR1 SGHTA and CDR2 FQGNSA. The CDR3 consists of 13 residues. The V gene is TRBV7-2, the J gene TRBJ2-7; D is undetermined. This clonotype originated in a woman aged 18-29 years with Graves' hyperthyroidism. The sequenced sample consisted of blood. CDR3 region: CASSQRTPYEQYF. The CDR3 DNA sequence: TGTGCCAGCAGCCAACGTACGCCCTACGAGCAGTACTTC.